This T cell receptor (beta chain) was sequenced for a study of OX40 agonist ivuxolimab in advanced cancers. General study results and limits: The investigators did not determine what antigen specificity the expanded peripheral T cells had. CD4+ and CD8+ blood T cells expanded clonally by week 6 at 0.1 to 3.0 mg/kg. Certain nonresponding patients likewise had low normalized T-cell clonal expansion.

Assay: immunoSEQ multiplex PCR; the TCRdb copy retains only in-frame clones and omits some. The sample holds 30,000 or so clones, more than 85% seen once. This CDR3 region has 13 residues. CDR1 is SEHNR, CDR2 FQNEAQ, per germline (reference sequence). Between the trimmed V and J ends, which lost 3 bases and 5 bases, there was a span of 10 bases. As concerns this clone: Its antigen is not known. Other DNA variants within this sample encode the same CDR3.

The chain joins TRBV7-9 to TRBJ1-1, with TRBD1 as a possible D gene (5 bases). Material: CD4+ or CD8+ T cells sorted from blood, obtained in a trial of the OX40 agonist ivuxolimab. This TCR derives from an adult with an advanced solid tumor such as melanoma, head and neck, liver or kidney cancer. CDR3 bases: TGTGCCAGCAGCTTGACAGAGGGGACTGAAGCTTTCTTT. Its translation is CASSLTEGTEAFF. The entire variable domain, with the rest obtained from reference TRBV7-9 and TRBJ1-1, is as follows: DTGVSQNPRHKITKRGQNVTFRCDPISEHNRLYWYRQTLGQGPEFLTYFQNEAQLEKSRLLSDRFSAERPKGSFSTLEIQRTEQGDSAMYLCASSLTEGTEAFFGQGTRLTVV.